This T cell receptor beta chain is from a study of T cell changes during pregnancy in multiple sclerosis (dated 2019 in TCRdb). Describing the broader study: The study examined how the T cell repertoire changed over the course of pregnancy in women with multiple sclerosis.

The library was made by the immunoSEQ multiplex PCR assay. TCRdb re-hosts the immuneACCESS table, in-frame sequences only. Its copies lack some clones; in the studies checked, an unresolved V gene accounts for under half of them, and the cause for the rest is not known. The sample data list about 100,000 clones, and 90% to 95% of these were observed just once. The ten largest clones take up approximately 0.88% of the sample. CDR1 SGHRS and CDR2 YFSETQ were looked up in the germline V gene. After removal of 5 bases from V and 5 bases from J, the junction retains 8 bases not matched to a gene. The CDR3 goes from the cysteine to the phenylalanine over 15 residues. Solely the CDR3 DNA is kept, with 45 bases framed from the first base. With respect to this clone: Which antigen it targets is not known. Base-call qualities are not available, and no considerably larger clone is one nucleotide away.

The chain employs TRBV5-1 and TRBJ2-7; TRBD1 lines up with 12 middle nucleotides. The sequencing used peripheral blood, collected before pregnancy. This clonotype was obtained from a female donor with multiple sclerosis, enrolled in a pregnancy study. The CDR3: CASRGRDRGQDEQYF. DNA sequence: TGCGCCAGCAGGGGAAGGGACAGGGGGCAGGACGAGCAGTACTTC.